This T cell receptor (beta chain) was observed in a study of blood T cell repertoires in COVID-19. As for the study in general: Sites across the United States, Italy and Spain contributed samples from acute and convalescent COVID-19. In each case, the material was cDNA or gDNA derived from T cells, B-cell-depleted T cells, or PBMCs.

This CDR3 has 17 amino acids. Germline assignment: CDR1 SGHNT and CDR2 YYREEE (reference sequence). The V segment lost 0 bases and the J segment 8 bases; nucleotides outside the gene matches: 11. Per the study methods: Estimated nucleated cell counts came from reference gene primer amplification. Clones were sequenced by immunoSEQ multiplex PCR, and TCRdb holds only the in-frame ones, with some missing. The V and J calls and clone size come from that table; D and trimming were worked out from the DNA. The sample has under 80,000 clones, around 83% seen once. The gene calls are TRBV5-4 and TRBJ2-7, with 13 positions matching TRBD2. The source is a man aged 65 to 79 with active COVID-19. Source material: peripheral blood. CDR3 residues: CASSLGGPGLAGMQQYF. DNA for the CDR3: TGTGCCAGCAGCTTGGGGGGCCCGGGACTAGCGGGAATGCAGCAGTACTTC.